This T cell receptor beta chain comes out of a study of shared clonotypes between healthy human individuals. Whole-study context: Per donor, CD8 memory used one plate, CD8 naive used two, CD4 memory used three and CD4 naive used three. Whole-study results and caveats: It was observed that about 5% of naive CD4 clonotypes were shared across four donors. Few donors restricted represented genetic and exposure-history diversity.

As concerns this clone: Its antigen remains unidentified.

Deep-level assay runs were performed. Repertoires were generated with immunoSEQ multiplex PCR, while TCRdb's copy carries only in-frame clones and drops some. The data show about 2.1 million clones, about 94% seen once. The ends were cut back, 2 bases at V and 2 bases at J, with 13 bases in the middle. The CDR3 consists of 15 residues. Germline V CDR1 and CDR2: MNHNS, SASEGT. Naive CD8 populations comprised CD45RO-negative cells positively selected for CCR7, excluding terminally differentiated effector memory CD45RA+ cells. The V and J genes are TRBV6-1 and TRBJ2-7; the D call may be TRBD1 or TRBD2 (6 bases each). Sample: naive CD8+ T cells from PBMCs. The sequence was collected from a man aged 18-30 years in good health. Some clones in this sample may be carry-over from other donors' samples. Here the CDR3 reads CASSEKGGNTYEQYF. The CDR3 bases are TGTGCCAGCAGTGAAAAGGGGGGCAATACCTACGAGCAGTACTTC.